These T cell receptor beta chains were read from a single sample in a study of cytomegalovirus exposure and HLA in healthy donors. Sequencing was performed with immunoSEQ multiplex PCR; in TCRdb, only in-frame clones are kept and a portion is missing. The sample includes around 65,000 clones, roughly 80% seen only once; the top ten take around 7.3%. What was sequenced was PBMCs. Receptor source: a woman aged 30 to 39 in good health and CMV-seropositive. CDR3s include the opening cysteine and the closing phenylalanine or tryptophan. A D gene is named only where the DNA matches it firmly. Clone size, where shown, is once, few, many, or a class for clones that have expanded.

J gene	D gene	V gene	clone size	CDR3 DNA	CDR3 protein
TRBJ2-3	.	TRBV25-1	.	TGTGCCAGCAGTGGCGGGAAAGGTAGCACAGATACGCAGTATTTT	CASSGGKGSTDTQYF
TRBJ2-5	.	TRBV28	.	TGTGCCAGCAGTTTCCAGGGGTTTCAGGAGACCCAGTACTTC	CASSFQGFQETQYF
TRBJ2-7	.	TRBV30	once	TGTGCCTGGAGTGATCTGGGCCCTTACGAGCAGTACTTC	CAWSDLGPYEQYF
TRBJ1-2	.	TRBV4-1	.	TGCGCCAGCAGCCAAGAGAGTCAGGGGCGCCACTATGGCTACACCTTC	CASSQESQGRHYGYTF
TRBJ1-1	.	TRBV20-1	.	TGCAGTGCTAGTTCGAGTGTAGCTTTCTTT	CSASSSVAFF
TRBJ1-2	.	TRBV28	once	TGTGCCACCAGGACAGCCCTAATCTATGGCTACACCTTC	CATRTALIYGYTF
TRBJ2-5	TRBD2	TRBV5-6	.	TGTGCCAGCAGCTACGGACTAGCGGGAGTCGGAGAGACCCAGTACTTC	CASSYGLAGVGETQYF
TRBJ1-3	TRBD1	TRBV9	.	TGTGCCAGCAGCCGAGACAGGGGCTCTGGAAACACCATATATTTT	CASSRDRGSGNTIYF
TRBJ2-3	TRBD2	TRBV29-1	.	TGCAGCGTTTTCGGACTAGCTAGCACAGATACGCAGTATTTT	CSVFGLASTDTQYF
TRBJ2-7	.	TRBV10-3	.	TGTGCCATCAAGAGCGGCAGTAACTCCTACGAGCAGTACTTC	CAIKSGSNSYEQYF
TRBJ2-1	TRBD1	TRBV30	.	TGTGCCTTCCACGGGGGACAGGGGTCGAGCTCCTACAATGAGCAGTTCTTC	CAFHGGQGSSSYNEQFF
TRBJ1-4	TRBD1	TRBV10-1	.	TGCGCCAGCAGTCCTCTGACAGGGGCCCTAGAAAAACTGTTTTTT	CASSPLTGALEKLFF
TRBJ1-2	TRBD1	TRBV7-2	.	TGTGCCAGCAGCCCGAGGGACAGGGGGCTCGGCTACACCTTC	CASSPRDRGLGYTF
TRBJ1-6	TRBD1	TRBV6-1	.	TGTGCCAGCAGTCGGACAGGTGACTATAATTCACCCCTCCACTTT	CASSRTGDYNSPLHF
TRBJ2-1	TRBD2	TRBV4-3	few	TGCGCCAGCAGCCACCTCACTAGCGGGAGATACAATGAGCAGTTCTTC	CASSHLTSGRYNEQFF
TRBJ2-1	.	TRBV4-3	.	TGCGCCAGCAGCCAAGATTGGCTAGAGGATGAGCAGTTCTTC	CASSQDWLEDEQFF